One sample yielded the 2 T cell receptor beta chains listed below, sequenced in a study of shared clonotypes between healthy human individuals. Clones were sequenced by immunoSEQ multiplex PCR, and TCRdb holds only the in-frame ones, with some missing. The sample has roughly 700,000 clones; less than 85% are singletons. Sequenced material: memory CD4+ T cells sorted from blood. Subset: CD45RA-negative fraction. These receptors all come from a woman aged 25 to 39 in good health.

The chain is built from TRBV6-7 and TRBJ1-1; 7 bases align to TRBD1. TRBV6-7 counts as an open reading frame of uncertain function. The CDR3 is 15 amino acids. V was pared by 5 bases and J by 9 bases, with 15 bases of the junction left unmatched. The CDR3 nucleotides read TGTGCCAGCAGTAAACCCAGAAAAGACAGGGTACAAGCTTTCTTT. It translates to CASSKPRKDRVQAFF.

The V call is TRBV27, the J call TRBJ1-2; a weak D match, TRBD1 (6 bases). The CDR3 extends over 20 amino acids. V was trimmed by 1 base and J by 0 bases, leaving 24 bases between them. Germline assignment: CDR1 MNHEY and CDR2 SMNVEV (reference sequence). In nucleotides, the CDR3 is TGTGCCAGCAGTTTATGGGGTCTGCCGGGGGGCGGCTTCCCTAACTATGGCTACACCTTC. It is translated as CASSLWGLPGGGFPNYGYTF.